Listed below are T cell receptor beta chains from one sample, sequenced in a study of T cell responses to AZD1222 COVID-19 vaccine. Libraries were prepared by immunoSEQ multiplex PCR; TCRdb keeps only in-frame clonotypes and omits some of them. The sample records 90,000 to 150,000 clones, 85% to 90% being singletons. The source was peripheral blood, collected on day 0 of AZD1222 vaccination. These receptors were collected from an adult in good health. Each CDR3 is given with its conserved first and last residue. The order of the fields is CDR3 length, clone size, V gene, D gene, J gene, CDR3 protein, CDR3 DNA. The D gene is left open where the match is weak. Clone size is stated in some rows and not others, as once, few, many or a class when expanded.

14,NA,TRBV30,NA,TRBJ1-5,CAWKGDRGNQPQHF,TGTGCCTGGAAGGGTGACAGAGGCAATCAGCCCCAGCATTTT
15,NA,TRBV15,TRBD2,TRBJ2-1,CATRREGLTYNEQFF,TGTGCCACCAGGCGGGAGGGCCTCACCTACAATGAGCAGTTCTTC
15,NA,TRBV4-1,TRBD1,TRBJ1-2,CASSQGRGLGYGYTF,TGCGCCAGCAGCCAAGGCAGGGGGCTAGGCTATGGCTACACCTTC
13,NA,TRBV30,TRBD1,TRBJ1-4,CASPDRGNEKLFF,TGTGCCTCCCCGGACAGGGGGAATGAAAAACTGTTTTTT
16,NA,TRBV6-5,NA,TRBJ1-5,CASSYSQGDSNQPQHF,TGTGCCAGCAGTTACTCCCAGGGAGATAGCAATCAGCCCCAGCATTTT
13,NA,TRBV19,NA,TRBJ1-1,CASRDTPNTEAFF,TGTGCCAGCAGGGACACCCCGAACACTGAAGCTTTCTTT
20,NA,TRBV3-1/TRBV3-2,TRBD2,TRBJ2-1,CASSQDLSGSAYGSYNEQFF,TGTGCCAGCAGCCAGGACCTTAGCGGGAGTGCATACGGGTCCTACAATGAGCAGTTCTTC
11,NA,TRBV21-1,NA,TRBJ1-2,CASSKTYGYTF,TGTGCCAGCAGCAAAACTTATGGCTACACCTTC
16,NA,TRBV27,TRBD2,TRBJ2-1,CASRLGGLAGVYEQFF,TGTGCCAGCAGACTAGGGGGACTAGCGGGAGTCTATGAGCAGTTCTTC
15,NA,TRBV10-3,TRBD1,TRBJ2-5,CAIRPTGDPQETQYF,TGTGCCATCAGACCGACAGGGGACCCCCAAGAGACCCAGTACTTC
14,NA,TRBV21-1,NA,TRBJ1-4,CASSKGSQDEKLFF,TGTGCCAGCAGCAAAGGGAGCCAGGACGAAAAACTGTTTTTT
16,NA,TRBV5-1,TRBD2,TRBJ2-1,CASTRLAGSSYNEQFF,TGCGCCAGCACGCGACTAGCGGGGAGCTCCTACAATGAGCAGTTCTTC
16,few,TRBV7-6,TRBD2,TRBJ2-1,CASSLQGLAGADEQFF,TGTGCCAGCAGCTTACAAGGACTAGCGGGAGCCGATGAGCAGTTCTTC
12,once,TRBV6-5,NA,TRBJ1-2,CASSTGDYGYTF,TGTGCCAGCAGTACCGGAGACTATGGCTACACCTTC
11,NA,TRBV3-1/TRBV3-2,NA,TRBJ2-5,CASSQTKTQYF,TGTGCCAGCAGCCAGACGAAGACCCAGTACTTC
14,NA,TRBV6-1,NA,TRBJ1-1,CASSEMGVSAEAFF,TGTGCCAGCAGTGAAATGGGGGTTTCCGCTGAAGCTTTCTTT
14,NA,TRBV18,NA,TRBJ1-1,CASSPAGRNTEAFF,TGTGCCAGCTCCCCGGCCGGGAGGAACACTGAAGCTTTCTTT
16,NA,TRBV9,NA,TRBJ2-2,CASSGGRLDYTGELFF,TGTGCCAGCAGCGGAGGCCGACTAGACTACACCGGGGAGCTGTTTTTT
13,once,TRBV7-9,NA,TRBJ1-6,CASSLVGVSPLHF,TGTGCCAGCAGCTTAGTAGGGGTTTCACCCCTCCACTTT
17,NA,TRBV18,TRBD2,TRBJ2-3,CASSPRLAGGRTDTQYF,TGTGCCAGCTCACCTAGACTAGCGGGGGGTCGCACAGATACGCAGTATTTT
15,NA,TRBV5-5,TRBD1,TRBJ1-2,CASSLDGQGRYGYTF,TGTGCCAGCAGCTTGGACGGACAGGGGCGGTATGGCTACACCTTC
17,NA,TRBV23-1,NA,TRBJ2-5,CASRGKREVGGGETQYF,TGCGCCAGCCGAGGGAAGAGGGAGGTAGGCGGGGGCGAGACCCAGTACTTC
15,NA,TRBV5-1,NA,TRBJ1-2,CASSASGGINYGYTF,TGCGCCAGCAGCGCTTCCGGGGGGATTAACTATGGCTACACCTTC
18,NA,TRBV4-1,TRBD1,TRBJ1-1,CASSQDAPTGRRNTEAFF,TGCGCCAGCAGCCAAGATGCCCCGACAGGGCGGAGGAACACTGAAGCTTTCTTT
14,NA,TRBV18,NA,TRBJ2-3,CASSPPQDLGTQYF,TGTGCCAGCTCACCACCCCAGGATTTGGGTACGCAGTATTTT
16,NA,TRBV28,NA,TRBJ2-7,CASSSPWEDVTYEQYF,TGTGCCAGCAGTTCCCCCTGGGAGGACGTTACCTACGAGCAGTACTTC
16,NA,TRBV11-2,NA,TRBJ2-2,CASSRGPVRYTGELFF,TGTGCCAGCAGCCGCGGGCCCGTCCGTTACACCGGGGAGCTGTTTTTT
13,NA,TRBV11-2,NA,TRBJ2-3,CASRDPATDTQYF,TGTGCCAGCAGGGACCCGGCCACAGATACGCAGTATTTT
16,NA,TRBV2,NA,TRBJ1-4,CASSAGTRVRREKLFF,TGTGCCAGCAGCGCCGGAACCAGGGTCAGGCGCGAAAAACTGTTTTTT
17,NA,TRBV4-2,NA,TRBJ2-1,CASSQGEGGGVNDEQFF,TGTGCCAGCAGCCAAGGCGAAGGAGGGGGAGTGAACGATGAGCAGTTCTTC
15,NA,TRBV2,TRBD2,TRBJ2-3,CASSFSGGLTDTQYF,TGTGCCAGCAGCTTTAGCGGGGGGCTCACAGATACGCAGTATTTT
13,NA,TRBV6-5,NA,TRBJ1-1,CASRTAGNTEAFF,TGTGCCAGCAGAACGGCCGGGAACACTGAAGCTTTCTTT
13,NA,TRBV6-6,NA,TRBJ1-2,CASSRGARQGYTF,TGTGCCAGCAGTCGGGGCGCCCGACAGGGCTACACCTTC
12,once,TRBV7-9,NA,TRBJ1-4,CASTRDPEKLFF,TGTGCCAGCACCCGGGACCCTGAAAAACTGTTTTTT
15,NA,TRBV2,TRBD1,TRBJ1-2,CASSREDTGAYGYTF,TGTGCCAGCAGCAGGGAGGACACAGGGGCCTATGGCTACACCTTC
14,once,TRBV19,NA,TRBJ1-1,CASSIGRVNTEAFF,TGTGCCAGTAGTATAGGGAGGGTGAACACTGAAGCTTTCTTT
13,NA,TRBV27,NA,TRBJ2-3,CASSYWGTDTQYF,TGTGCCAGCAGTTACTGGGGCACAGATACGCAGTATTTT
16,NA,TRBV28,TRBD1,TRBJ1-5,CASSLTPGQGNQPQHF,TGTGCCAGCAGTTTGACGCCGGGACAGGGCAATCAGCCCCAGCATTTT
17,NA,TRBV30,TRBD1,TRBJ1-4,CAWERRDRGVSNEKLFF,TGTGCCTGGGAAAGACGGGACAGGGGCGTATCTAATGAAAAACTGTTTTTT
14,once,TRBV7-8,NA,TRBJ1-3,CASSFTGSGNTIYF,TGTGCCAGCAGCTTTACTGGATCTGGAAACACCATATATTTT
15,NA,TRBV10-3,NA,TRBJ1-2,CAISSDSKLQYGYTF,TGTGCCATCAGCTCCGACAGTAAGTTACAATATGGCTACACCTTC
13,NA,TRBV25-1,NA,TRBJ1-2,CASGDSASYGYTF,TGTGCCAGCGGAGACAGCGCGTCCTATGGCTACACCTTC
14,NA,TRBV7-8,TRBD1,TRBJ2-2,CASTPRQGAGELFF,TGTGCCAGCACCCCCCGACAGGGTGCCGGGGAGCTGTTTTTT
13,NA,TRBV6-5,NA,TRBJ1-2,CASTRSGAGGYTF,TGTGCCAGCACCAGGTCGGGGGCTGGTGGCTACACCTTC
13,NA,TRBV10-1,NA,TRBJ1-1,CASREGVDTEAFF,TGCGCCAGCCGGGAGGGTGTCGACACTGAAGCTTTCTTT
15,NA,TRBV6-5,TRBD1,TRBJ2-3,CASSTGGRRTDTQYF,TGTGCCAGCAGCACAGGGGGGAGACGCACAGATACGCAGTATTTT
15,NA,TRBV28,NA,TRBJ2-5,CASNMAGHPRETQYF,TGTGCCAGCAACATGGCGGGACACCCTCGAGAGACCCAGTACTTC